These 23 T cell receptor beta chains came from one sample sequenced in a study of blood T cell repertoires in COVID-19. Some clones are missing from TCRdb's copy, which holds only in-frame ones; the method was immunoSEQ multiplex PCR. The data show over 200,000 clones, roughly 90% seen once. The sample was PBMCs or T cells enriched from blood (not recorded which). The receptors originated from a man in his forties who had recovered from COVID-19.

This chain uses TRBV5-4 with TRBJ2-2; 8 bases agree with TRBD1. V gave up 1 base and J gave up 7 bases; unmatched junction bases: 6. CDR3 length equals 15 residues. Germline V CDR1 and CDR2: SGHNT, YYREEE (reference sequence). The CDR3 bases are TGTGCCAGCAGCTTGCAGGGGGCGGTTGGCGGGGAGCTGTTTTTT. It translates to CASSLQGAVGGELFF. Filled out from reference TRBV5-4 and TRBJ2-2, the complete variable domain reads ETGVTQSPTHLIKTRGQQVTLRCSSQSGHNTVSWYQQALGQGPQFIFQYYREEENGRGNFPPRFSGLQFPNYSSELNVNALELDDSALYLCASSLQGAVGGELFFGEGSRLTVL.

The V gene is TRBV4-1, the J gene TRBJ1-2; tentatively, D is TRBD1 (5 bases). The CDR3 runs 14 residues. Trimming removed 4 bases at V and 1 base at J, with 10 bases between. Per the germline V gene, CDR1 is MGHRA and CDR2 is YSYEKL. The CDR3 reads CASSPSGGNYGYTF. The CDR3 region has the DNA TGCGCCAGCAGCCCGTCGGGGGGTAACTATGGCTACACCTTC.

The CDR3 DNA reads as TGCGCCAGCAGCCAAGTTCCTAGCGGGAGTAACAATGAGCAGTTCTTC. It encodes CASSQVPSGSNNEQFF. The chain is built from TRBV4-3 and TRBJ2-1; 10 nucleotides align to TRBD2. The length of the CDR3 is 16 residues. Germline V gives CDR1 LGHNA, CDR2 YSLEER. J was trimmed by 5 bases and V by 1 base; bases with no gene match: 5.

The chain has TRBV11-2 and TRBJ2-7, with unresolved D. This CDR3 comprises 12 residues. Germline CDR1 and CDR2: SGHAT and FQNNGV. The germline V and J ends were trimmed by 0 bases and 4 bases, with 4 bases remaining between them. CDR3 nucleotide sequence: TGTGCCAGCAGCTTAGAGGCTTACGAGCAGTACTTC. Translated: CASSLEAYEQYF.

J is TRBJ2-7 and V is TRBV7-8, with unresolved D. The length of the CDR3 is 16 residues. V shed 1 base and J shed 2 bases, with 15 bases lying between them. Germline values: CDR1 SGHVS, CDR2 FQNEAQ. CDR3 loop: CASSLEAHRTAYEQYF. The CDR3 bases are TGTGCCAGCAGCTTAGAGGCACACAGAACCGCCTACGAGCAGTACTTC. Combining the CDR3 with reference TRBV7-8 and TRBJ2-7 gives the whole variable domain GAGVSQSPRYKVAKRGQDVALRCDPISGHVSLFWYQQALGQGPEFLTYFQNEAQLDKSGLPSDRFFAERPEGSVSTLKIQRTQQEDSAVYLCASSLEAHRTAYEQYFGPGTRLTVT.

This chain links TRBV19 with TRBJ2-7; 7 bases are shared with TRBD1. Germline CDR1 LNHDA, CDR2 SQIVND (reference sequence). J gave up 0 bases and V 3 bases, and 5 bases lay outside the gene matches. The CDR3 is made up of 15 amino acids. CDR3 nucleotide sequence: TGTGCCAGTAGTATCAGGGACAGCAACTCCTACGAGCAGTACTTC. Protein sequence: CASSIRDSNSYEQYF.

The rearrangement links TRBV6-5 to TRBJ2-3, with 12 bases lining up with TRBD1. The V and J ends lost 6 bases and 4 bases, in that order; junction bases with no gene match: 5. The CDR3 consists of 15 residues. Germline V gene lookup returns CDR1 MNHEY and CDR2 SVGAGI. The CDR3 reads CASSGTGGASDTQYF. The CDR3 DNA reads TGTGCCAGCAGCGGGACAGGGGGCGCATCAGATACGCAGTATTTT.

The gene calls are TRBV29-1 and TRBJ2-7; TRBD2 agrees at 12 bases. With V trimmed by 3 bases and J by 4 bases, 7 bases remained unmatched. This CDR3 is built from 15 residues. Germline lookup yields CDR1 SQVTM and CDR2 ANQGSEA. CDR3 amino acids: CSVDGLAGLNYEQYF. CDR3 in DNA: TGCAGCGTTGATGGACTAGCGGGACTTAATTACGAGCAGTACTTC.

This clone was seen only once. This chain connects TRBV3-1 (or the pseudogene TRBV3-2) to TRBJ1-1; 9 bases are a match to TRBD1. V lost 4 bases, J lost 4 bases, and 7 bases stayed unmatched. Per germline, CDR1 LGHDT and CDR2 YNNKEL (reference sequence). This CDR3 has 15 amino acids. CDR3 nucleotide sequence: TGTGCCAGCAGCCCACGGGACAGGGAGGGCACTGAAGCTTTCTTT. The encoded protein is CASSPRDREGTEAFF.

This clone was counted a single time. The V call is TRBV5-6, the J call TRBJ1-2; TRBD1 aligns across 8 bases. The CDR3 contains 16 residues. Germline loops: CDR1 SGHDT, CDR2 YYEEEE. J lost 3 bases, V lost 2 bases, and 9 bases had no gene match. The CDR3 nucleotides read TGTGCCAGCAGCTTTCCCCCGGGACAGGACTACTATGGCTACACCTTC. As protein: CASSFPPGQDYYGYTF.

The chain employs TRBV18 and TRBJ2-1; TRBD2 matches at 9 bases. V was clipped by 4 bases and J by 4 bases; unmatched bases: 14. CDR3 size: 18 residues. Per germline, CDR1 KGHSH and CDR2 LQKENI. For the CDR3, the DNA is TGTGCCAGCTCACGATCGGGGCAGACTAGCGGACTATACAATGAGCAGTTCTTC. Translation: CASSRSGQTSGLYNEQFF.

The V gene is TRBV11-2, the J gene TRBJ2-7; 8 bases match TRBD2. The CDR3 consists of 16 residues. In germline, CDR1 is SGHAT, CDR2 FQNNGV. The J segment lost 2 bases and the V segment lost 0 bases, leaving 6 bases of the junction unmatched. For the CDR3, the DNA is TGTGCCAGCAGCTTAGAGAGGCTAGCGGGCCCCTACGAGCAGTACTTC. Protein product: CASSLERLAGPYEQYF.

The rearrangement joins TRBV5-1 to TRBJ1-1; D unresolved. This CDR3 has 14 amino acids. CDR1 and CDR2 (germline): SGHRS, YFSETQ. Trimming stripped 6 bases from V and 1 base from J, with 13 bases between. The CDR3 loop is CASTPTSGNTEAFF. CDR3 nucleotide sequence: TGCGCCAGCACCCCCACCTCGGGGAACACTGAAGCTTTCTTT.

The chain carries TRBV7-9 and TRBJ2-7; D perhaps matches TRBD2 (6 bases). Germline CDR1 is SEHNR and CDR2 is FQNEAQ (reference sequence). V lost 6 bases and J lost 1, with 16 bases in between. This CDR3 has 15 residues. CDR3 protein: CASRKGTSPSYEQYF. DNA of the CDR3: TGTGCCAGCAGGAAAGGGACTTCACCGTCCTACGAGCAGTACTTC.

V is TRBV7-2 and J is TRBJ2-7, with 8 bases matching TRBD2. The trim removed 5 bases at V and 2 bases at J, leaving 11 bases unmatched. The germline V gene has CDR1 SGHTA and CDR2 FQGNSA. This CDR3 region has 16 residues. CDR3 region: CASSVKSAGGPYEQYF. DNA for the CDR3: TGTGCCAGCAGCGTGAAGAGTGCGGGAGGACCCTACGAGCAGTACTTC.

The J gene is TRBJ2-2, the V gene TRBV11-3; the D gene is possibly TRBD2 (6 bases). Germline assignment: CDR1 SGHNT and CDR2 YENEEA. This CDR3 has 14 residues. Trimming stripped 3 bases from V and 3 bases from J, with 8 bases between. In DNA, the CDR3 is TGTGCCAGCAGCTTGGGCGGGGACACCGGGGAGCTGTTTTTT. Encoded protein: CASSLGGDTGELFF.

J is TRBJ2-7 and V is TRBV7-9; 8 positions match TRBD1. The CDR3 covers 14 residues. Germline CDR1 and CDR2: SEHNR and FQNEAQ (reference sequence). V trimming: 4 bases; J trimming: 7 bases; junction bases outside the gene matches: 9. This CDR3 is CASSWTGSLREQYF. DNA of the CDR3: TGTGCCAGCAGCTGGACAGGGTCTCTTAGGGAGCAGTACTTC.

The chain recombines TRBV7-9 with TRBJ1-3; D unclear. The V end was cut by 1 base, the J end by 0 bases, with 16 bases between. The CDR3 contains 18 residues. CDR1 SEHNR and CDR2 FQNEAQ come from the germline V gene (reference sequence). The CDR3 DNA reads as TGTGCCAGCAGCTTAGGGCAAACTCACACAGTCTCTGGAAACACCATATATTTT. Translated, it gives CASSLGQTHTVSGNTIYF.

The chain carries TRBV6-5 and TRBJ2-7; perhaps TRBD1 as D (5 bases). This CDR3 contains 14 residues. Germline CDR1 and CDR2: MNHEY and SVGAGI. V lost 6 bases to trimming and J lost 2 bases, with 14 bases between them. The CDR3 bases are TGTGCCAGCAGCCACGGCAGGGATCCCTACGAGCAGTACTTC. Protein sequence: CASSHGRDPYEQYF.

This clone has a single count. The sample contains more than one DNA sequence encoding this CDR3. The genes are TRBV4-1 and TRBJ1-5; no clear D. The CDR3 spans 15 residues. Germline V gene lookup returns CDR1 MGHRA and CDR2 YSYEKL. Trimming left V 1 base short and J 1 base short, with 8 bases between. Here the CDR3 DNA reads TGCGCCAGCAGCCAAGTACCGGGAAGCAATCAGCCCCAGCATTTT. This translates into CASSQVPGSNQPQHF.

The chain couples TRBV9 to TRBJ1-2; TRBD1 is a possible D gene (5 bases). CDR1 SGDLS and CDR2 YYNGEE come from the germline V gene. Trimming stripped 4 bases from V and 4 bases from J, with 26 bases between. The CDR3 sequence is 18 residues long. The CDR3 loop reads CASSQAPTTRIGGYGYTF. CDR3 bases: TGTGCCAGCAGCCAAGCCCCGACGACGCGAATCGGGGGCTATGGCTACACCTTC.

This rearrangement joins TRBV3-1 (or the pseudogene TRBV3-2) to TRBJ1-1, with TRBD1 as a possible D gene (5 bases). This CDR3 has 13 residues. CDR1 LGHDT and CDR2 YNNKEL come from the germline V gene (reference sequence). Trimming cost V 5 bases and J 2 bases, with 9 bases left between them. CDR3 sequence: CASSVTENTEAFF. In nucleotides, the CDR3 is TGTGCCAGCAGCGTGACAGAAAACACTGAAGCTTTCTTT.

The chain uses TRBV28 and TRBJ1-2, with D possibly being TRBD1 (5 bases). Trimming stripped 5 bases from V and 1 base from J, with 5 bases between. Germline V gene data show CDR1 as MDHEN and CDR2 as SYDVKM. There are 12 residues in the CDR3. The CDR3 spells CASSDSNYGYTF. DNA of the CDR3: TGTGCCAGCAGTGACAGTAACTATGGCTACACCTTC.